The rows below give T cell receptor beta chains drawn from one sample of a study of beta chain features in type 1 diabetes. Produced via immunoSEQ multiplex PCR; TCRdb's table is partial and in-frame only. The sample consists of fewer than 450,000 clones, around an eighth of them appearing once. The sequencing sample was made of naive CD4+ T cells from blood. The origin of the receptors is a woman under 30 with type 1 diabetes. Both conserved end residues are part of each CDR3. D genes are given only for firm matches. Clone size is shown for a subset of rows, as once, few, many or a class of expanded clone.

v_gene: TRBV7-2; d_gene: .; j_gene: TRBJ2-5; abundance: .; CDR3nt: TGTGCCAGCAGCCCGTTAGGGGGGGCGGAGACCCAGTACTTC; CDR3aa: CASSPLGGAETQYF
v_gene: TRBV6-5; d_gene: TRBD1; j_gene: TRBJ2-1; abundance: .; CDR3nt: TGTGCCAGCAGTTACCTTATCGGACAGGGGATAAATGAGCAGTTCTTC; CDR3aa: CASSYLIGQGINEQFF
v_gene: TRBV6-5; d_gene: TRBD1; j_gene: TRBJ2-7; abundance: .; CDR3nt: TGTGCCAGCAGTTACGAGGGACAGGGGGCAGGCGAGCAGTACTTC; CDR3aa: CASSYEGQGAGEQYF
v_gene: TRBV23-1; d_gene: .; j_gene: TRBJ2-3; abundance: .; CDR3nt: TGCGCCAGCAGTCAATCGGGGCCGGAAGATACGCAGTATTTT; CDR3aa: CASSQSGPEDTQYF
v_gene: TRBV6-5; d_gene: TRBD1; j_gene: TRBJ1-2; abundance: few; CDR3nt: TGTGCCAGCAGTTACCGGGACAGATCCTATGGCTACACCTTC; CDR3aa: CASSYRDRSYGYTF
v_gene: TRBV15; d_gene: .; j_gene: TRBJ1-1; abundance: .; CDR3nt: TGTGCCACCAGCTTCGGGGACACTGAAGCTTTCTTT; CDR3aa: CATSFGDTEAFF
v_gene: TRBV19; d_gene: .; j_gene: TRBJ2-6; abundance: .; CDR3nt: TGTGCCAGTAGTCCAGGGGGGGCCAACGTCCTGACTTTC; CDR3aa: CASSPGGANVLTF
v_gene: TRBV7-9; d_gene: .; j_gene: TRBJ2-3; abundance: .; CDR3nt: TGTGCCAGCAGCTCCCTTCGGGGGACCCTCACAGATACGCAGTATTTT; CDR3aa: CASSSLRGTLTDTQYF
v_gene: TRBV11-2; d_gene: .; j_gene: TRBJ2-2; abundance: few; CDR3nt: TGTGCCAGCGGTTTCGGCGGGGGGGAGCTGTTTTTT; CDR3aa: CASGFGGGELFF
v_gene: TRBV5-4; d_gene: TRBD1; j_gene: TRBJ2-7; abundance: few; CDR3nt: TGTGCCAGCAGTTCAGGGGGCTTGTCCTACGAGCAGTACTTC; CDR3aa: CASSSGGLSYEQYF
v_gene: TRBV30; d_gene: .; j_gene: TRBJ2-5; abundance: .; CDR3nt: TGTGCCTGGGACTACTCCACGGGGGAGACCCAGTACTTC; CDR3aa: CAWDYSTGETQYF
v_gene: TRBV13; d_gene: TRBD1; j_gene: TRBJ1-1; abundance: few; CDR3nt: TGTGCCAGCAGCTTAGCAGGGGGCTATACTGAAGCTTTCTTT; CDR3aa: CASSLAGGYTEAFF
v_gene: TRBV29-1; d_gene: .; j_gene: TRBJ1-1; abundance: few; CDR3nt: TGCAGCGTTGGTCAGGGCGGTGAAGCTTTCTTT; CDR3aa: CSVGQGGEAFF
v_gene: TRBV5-4; d_gene: .; j_gene: TRBJ2-1; abundance: .; CDR3nt: TGTGCCAGCAGCTTGGTGGCTAGCGAACCCTACAATGAGCAGTTCTTC; CDR3aa: CASSLVASEPYNEQFF
v_gene: TRBV18; d_gene: TRBD2; j_gene: TRBJ2-1; abundance: .; CDR3nt: TGTGCCAGCTCACCACTGGGACTAGCGGGAGCTGAGCAGTTCTTC; CDR3aa: CASSPLGLAGAEQFF
v_gene: TRBV9; d_gene: .; j_gene: TRBJ2-1; abundance: .; CDR3nt: TGTGCCAGCAGCCCCCAGGGGGGTAGCTCCAATGAGCAGTTCTTC; CDR3aa: CASSPQGGSSNEQFF
v_gene: TRBV11-2; d_gene: TRBD1; j_gene: TRBJ2-7; abundance: few; CDR3nt: TGTGCCAGCAGCTTAACCCCGGACAGGGTAGGGGAGCAGTACTTC; CDR3aa: CASSLTPDRVGEQYF
v_gene: TRBV4-3; d_gene: TRBD2; j_gene: TRBJ2-6; abundance: .; CDR3nt: TGCGCCAGCAGCCCTCAGAAGGCTAGCGGGAGACTAGGTGGGGCCAACGTCCTGACTTTC; CDR3aa: CASSPQKASGRLGGANVLTF